This T cell receptor (beta chain) was retrieved from a study of identical twins (dated by TCRdb to between 2015 and 2016). Background on the whole study: The study deep-sequenced TCR alpha and beta repertoires from monozygotic twins, unrelated adults of various ages and cord blood to test whether fetal clonotypes persist. To rule out contamination, replicate twin experiments were performed at different times with different library preparation protocols. Here is what the overall study found, with its caveats: A weaker excess of twin sharing was found in beta out-of-frame sequences because the signal-to-noise ratio was lowered by fewer shared sequences. Recombination models systematically underestimated out-of-frame TCR alpha sharing in monozygotic twins but agreed with sharing between unrelated individuals. Compared with coincidental sharing between unrelated individuals, out-of-frame TCR alpha sequences shared between twins had an excess of sequences with low generation probability. Zero-insertion analyses could be partly confounded by invariant T cells such as MAIT and iNKT, although diverse VJ usage argued against such confounding for most clonotypes. Abundant cord blood beta clonotypes had fewer insertions, young adult naive repertoires showed a similar but weaker trend, and memory repertoires showed no such trend. Because the same donors could not be followed over many years, the conclusions relied on cross-sectional statistical analysis.

Only healthy Caucasian donors were included. Counted from cysteine to phenylalanine, this CDR3 has 13 amino acids. This entry keeps only the CDR3 DNA: 39 bases, framed from base 1. V is clipped by 3 bases and J by 6 bases, and the sequence between their germline boundaries is 12 bases long. This clonotype was seen a few times. There is no known antigen for this receptor. No much larger clone exists at a distance of one base, and base qualities are not known. Library construction relied on 5' RACE. The sequencer was an Illumina HiSeq 2000. A universal primer binding site was added through template switching, and the final cDNA carried a unique molecular identifier so that TCR cDNA molecules could be counted accurately. Specific primers in the conserved constant-segment region were used to synthesize first-strand cDNA for the TCR alpha and beta chains. To control for contamination, every cDNA library carried two barcodes: a SMART-Mk sample barcode plus Illumina barcodes. TruSeq adapter sequences along with Illumina sample barcodes were introduced in two successive PCR steps. The Illumina HiSeq platform was used with custom primers to sequence TCR alpha and beta cDNA libraries. The paper's data handling went like this. MiGEC processed the raw reads to extract unique molecular identifiers, while MiXCR was used to determine the CDR3 positions. Recombination models were inferred per individual with the repgenHMM and IGoR tools using an EM algorithm. The analysis of shared clonotypes was done with the tcR package in R, with sharing normalized by the product of cloneset sizes. To study raw recombination free of thymic and clonal selection effects, out-of-frame nonproductive sequences were analyzed. TCRdb handled the public reads itself, with Q25 trimming in fastp and clone calling in MiXCR, and kept productive beta chains. Under each unique CDR3 protein, matching rows form one entry showing the most common genes and DNA. The V and J calls here are based on TCRdb, not the publication. The sample table records 1.5 million to 2 million distinct CDR3 sequences; around a third of these occur just once. Together, the top ten hold about 0.25% of the sample.

The sequence derives from a newborn girl in good health. Sequencing was done on a sample of cord blood. The chain joins TRBV12-3 or TRBV12-4 to TRBJ2-7, and perhaps TRBD1 as D gene, on 5 matching bases. CDR3 loop: CASSFSRGGEQYF. The sequenced DNA is TGTGCCAGCAGTTTCTCTAGGGGCGGCGAGCAGTACTTC.